These 15 T cell receptor beta chains were all obtained from the same sample, sequenced in a study of blood T cell repertoires in COVID-19 (dated by TCRdb to about 2020). Library preparation employed the immunoSEQ multiplex PCR assay. Here the immuneACCESS table is served through TCRdb, limited to in-frame sequences with V and J called. Missing clones are a known gap in these copies; in checked studies unresolved V genes cover under half, and the rest lacks a known reason. In all, the sample holds fewer than 450,000 clones, and roughly 87% of those were seen once. Roughly 2% of the sample lies in the top ten. The material sequenced was PBMCs or T cells enriched from blood (not recorded which). The receptor source for this set is a woman aged 40 to 55 with acute COVID-19.

V usage is TRBV6-5 and J usage is TRBJ2-1; possible D gene TRBD1, 7 bases. Per the germline V gene, CDR1 is MNHEY and CDR2 is SVGAGI. The CDR3 has 15 residues. V was cut by 4 bases and J by 3 bases, with 13 bases left in between. CDR3 sequence: CASSLAGGHYNEQFF. In nucleotides, the CDR3 is TGTGCCAGCAGTTTGGCAGGGGGGCACTACAATGAGCAGTTCTTC.

The CDR3 coding sequence is TGCGCCAGCAGGGGGACAGGCAATGAAAAACTGTTTTTT. It codes for CASRGTGNEKLFF. V usage is TRBV10-2 and J usage is TRBJ1-4; 8 bases agree with TRBD1. Germline V gene sequence: CDR1 WSHSY, CDR2 SAAADI. The CDR3 is 13 residues long. The J segment lost 5 bases and the V segment lost 6 bases, leaving 2 bases of the junction unmatched.

Only one count was recorded for this clone. The chain carries TRBV19 and TRBJ1-2, with 10 bases lining up with TRBD1. This CDR3 contains 15 residues. The V gene's germline CDR1 is LNHDA and CDR2 SQIVND (reference sequence). J was trimmed by 4 bases and V by 4 bases; bases with no gene match: 6. Written as DNA, the CDR3 is TGTGCCAGTAGTAATCCCGGGACAGGGGTCTATGGCTACACCTTC. This gives the protein CASSNPGTGVYGYTF.

J is TRBJ2-2 and V is TRBV5-1; TRBD2 matches at 9 bases. Germline V gene data show CDR1 as SGHRS and CDR2 as YFSETQ. V trimming: 3 bases; J trimming: 2 bases; junction bases outside the gene matches: 5. The CDR3 is 16 residues long. CDR3 DNA: TGCGCCAGCAGCTCCGGGACTAGCCTTAACACCGGGGAGCTGTTTTTT. Protein sequence: CASSSGTSLNTGELFF.

V usage is TRBV7-9 and J usage is TRBJ2-5; 8 bases line up with TRBD2. Germline trimming cut 1 base from V and 4 bases from J; bases unmatched to any gene: 2. CDR3 length equals 14 residues. Germline lookup yields CDR1 SEHNR and CDR2 FQNEAQ (reference sequence). The CDR3 loop reads CASSLELAVETQYF. Written as DNA, the CDR3 is TGTGCCAGCAGCTTAGAACTAGCGGTAGAGACCCAGTACTTC. The whole variable domain, remainder taken from reference TRBV7-9 and TRBJ2-5, is DTGVSQNPRHKITKRGQNVTFRCDPISEHNRLYWYRQTLGQGPEFLTYFQNEAQLEKSRLLSDRFSAERPKGSFSTLEIQRTEQGDSAMYLCASSLELAVETQYFGPGTRLLVL.

This chain joins TRBV5-5 and TRBJ1-6; D ambiguous. Trimming shortened V by 2 bases and J by 8 bases, and 17 bases separated the two germline ends. Germline V gives CDR1 SGHKS, CDR2 YYEKEE (reference sequence). This CDR3 has 16 residues. CDR3 region: CASSFSADWADSPLHF. Here the CDR3 DNA reads TGTGCCAGCAGCTTTAGCGCGGACTGGGCGGATTCACCCCTCCACTTT.

This chain joins TRBV4-1 and TRBJ2-1; 8 bases are a match to TRBD2. CDR1 is MGHRA and CDR2 is YSYEKL in the germline V gene. CDR3 length: 17 residues. Trimming cost V 0 bases and J 3 bases; bases outside gene matches: 7. CDR3 in amino acids: CASSQESPAGVYNEQFF. DNA of the CDR3: TGCGCCAGCAGCCAAGAATCTCCAGCGGGGGTCTACAATGAGCAGTTCTTC.

The V and J genes are TRBV14 and TRBJ1-2; D gene unclear. V lost 0 bases to trimming and J lost 1 base, with 6 bases between them. CDR3 length equals 14 residues. CDR1 and CDR2 from the germline V gene are SGHDN and FVKESK. The CDR3 region is CASSQDAGNYGYTF. In DNA, the CDR3 is TGTGCCAGCAGCCAAGATGCCGGTAACTATGGCTACACCTTC.

For this clone: At one end, the junction sequence differs from germline, possibly due to a read error. The V gene is TRBV4-1, the J gene TRBJ2-7, with a possible D match to TRBD1 (6 bases). The V gene's germline CDR1 is MGHRA and CDR2 YSYEKL. The CDR3 has 14 residues. Here the CDR3 DNA reads TGCGCCAGCAGCCTCATGACAGGCTCCTACGAGCAGTATTTC. Translating it yields CASSLMTGSYEQYF.

The table lists this clone with a count of one. V is TRBV3-1 (or the pseudogene TRBV3-2) and J is TRBJ2-5; 12 positions match TRBD2. Germline CDR1 LGHDT, CDR2 YNNKEL (reference sequence). The V gene end was trimmed by 5 bases and the J gene end by 0 bases; junction bases not matched to a gene: 1. CDR3 length equals 15 residues. The CDR3 loop is CASSSSGGDQETQYF. The DNA for the CDR3 is TGTGCCAGCAGCTCTAGCGGGGGGGACCAAGAGACCCAGTACTTC.

J is TRBJ1-3 and V is TRBV18, with 10 bases that match TRBD1. CDR1 and CDR2 from the germline V gene are KGHSH and LQKENI. The CDR3 length is 16 residues. The V and J ends lost 2 bases and 9 bases, in that order; junction bases with no gene match: 10. The CDR3 nucleotides are TGTGCCAGCTCACCATCCGGGACAGGGGAGAGGAGCACCATATATTTT. It yields the protein CASSPSGTGERSTIYF.

The V and J genes are TRBV15 and TRBJ2-7; tentatively, D is TRBD2 (6 bases). V was clipped by 1 base and J by 4 bases, with 11 bases between them. CDR1 is LNHNV, CDR2 YYDKDF, per germline (reference sequence). The CDR3 contains 14 residues. The CDR3 DNA is TGTGCCACCAGCAGAGTCGGGGGTCAGTACGAGCAGTACTTC. Translating it yields CATSRVGGQYEQYF. Full variable domain (rest looked up from reference TRBV15 and TRBJ2-7): DAMVIQNPRYQVTQFGKPVTLSCSQTLNHNVMYWYQQKSSQAPKLLFHYYDKDFNNEADTPDNFQSRRPNTSFCFLDIRSPGLGDTAMYLCATSRVGGQYEQYFGPGTRLTVT.

The V and J genes are TRBV10-3 and TRBJ1-2; unclear D gene. Per germline, CDR1 ENHRY and CDR2 SYGVKD. This CDR3 contains 13 residues. The V gene lost 3 bases and the J gene lost 1 base, with 6 bases spanning the gap. This CDR3 reads CAISDNSNYGYTF. The CDR3 coding sequence is TGTGCCATCAGTGATAACAGTAACTATGGCTACACCTTC.

This clone is a singleton in its sample. The chain links TRBV29-1 to TRBJ2-3, with a weak D call TRBD1 (5 bases). The CDR3 has 13 residues. V was clipped by 6 bases and J by 4 bases, with 14 bases between them. From germline, CDR1 is SQVTM and CDR2 ANQGSEA. DNA of the CDR3: TGCAGCGTACACAGGCGATCCGCAGATACGCAGTATTTT. Its protein is CSVHRRSADTQYF.

The rearrangement joins TRBV6-5 to TRBJ1-5, with D possibly TRBD1 on 5 matching bases. The germline gives CDR1 MNHEY, CDR2 SVGAGI. The CDR3 is made up of 15 amino acids. V was clipped by 2 bases and J by 2 bases, with 10 bases between them. Written as DNA, the CDR3 is TGTGCCAGCAGTTACGGGGGGACCGGCAATCAGCCCCAGCATTTT. Amino acids: CASSYGGTGNQPQHF.